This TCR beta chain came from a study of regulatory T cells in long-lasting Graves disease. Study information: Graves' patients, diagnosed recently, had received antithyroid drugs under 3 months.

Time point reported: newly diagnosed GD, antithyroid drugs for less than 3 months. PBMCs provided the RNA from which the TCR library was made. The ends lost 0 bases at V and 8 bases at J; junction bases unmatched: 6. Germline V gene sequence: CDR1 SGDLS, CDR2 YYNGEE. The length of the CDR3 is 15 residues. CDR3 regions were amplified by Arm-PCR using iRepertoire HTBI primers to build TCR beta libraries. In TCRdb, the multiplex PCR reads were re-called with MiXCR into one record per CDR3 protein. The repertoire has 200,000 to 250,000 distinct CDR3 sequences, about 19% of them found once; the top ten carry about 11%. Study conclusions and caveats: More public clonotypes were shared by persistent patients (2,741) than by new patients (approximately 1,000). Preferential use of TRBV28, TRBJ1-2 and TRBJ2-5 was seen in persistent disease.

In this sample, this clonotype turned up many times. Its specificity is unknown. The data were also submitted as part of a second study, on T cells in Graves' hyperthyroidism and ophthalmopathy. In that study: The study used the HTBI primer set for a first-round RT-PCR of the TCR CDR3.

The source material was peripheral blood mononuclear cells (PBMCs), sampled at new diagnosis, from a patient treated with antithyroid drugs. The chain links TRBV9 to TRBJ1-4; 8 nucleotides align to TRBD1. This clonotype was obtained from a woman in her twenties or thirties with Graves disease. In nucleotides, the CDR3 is TGTGCCAGCAGCGTAGAACCCCAGGGGGCCGAAAAACTGTTTTTT. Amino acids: CASSVEPQGAEKLFF.